The subject of this entry is one T cell receptor beta chain. This sample stems from a study of T cells expressing NK-cell markers. TCRdb reworked the 5' RACE reads into one entry per CDR3 protein, no DNA. The listing contains 300,000 or so distinct CDR3 sequences. The receptor was isolated from a woman between 18 and 70 years old in good health. What was sequenced was blood T cells: a sorted CD56 or NKG2C T cell subset, CD4+ or CD8+ T cells, or bulk PBMC T cells (not recorded which).

CDR3 region: CAIRGDRDDGYTF. This chain links TRBV10-3 with TRBJ1-2; TCRdb reports TRBD1, a call that lacks DNA to check it against. CDR3 length: 13 amino acids. Germline V CDR1 and CDR2: ENHRY, SYGVKD.